Many counts were recorded for the clone carrying this TCR beta chain. The source of the sample is a study of CD8 T cells in ankylosing spondylitis. TCRdb fed the 5' RACE reads into MiXCR, producing one record per CDR3 protein. The sample consists of some 220,000 distinct CDR3 sequences, roughly a tenth of them appearing once. Germline V gene lookup returns CDR1 SGHRS and CDR2 YFSETQ. Trimming left V 1 base short and J 7 bases short, with 14 bases between. The CDR3 spans 14 residues. This rearrangement joins TRBV5-1 to TRBJ1-1; D may be TRBD1 (6 bases). This clonotype was obtained from a male donor with ankylosing spondylitis or in good health (not recorded which). Sequencing used blood, either unsorted or a sorted T cell fraction (not recorded which). For the CDR3, the DNA is TGCGCCAGCAGCTTGTTCCCGGACAGCCATGAAGCTTTCTTT. Amino acid sequence: CASSLFPDSHEAFF. Filled out from reference TRBV5-1 and TRBJ1-1, the complete variable domain reads KAGVTQTPRYLIKTRGQQVTLSCSPISGHRSVSWYQQTPGQGLQFLFEYFSETQRNKGNFPGRFSGRQFSNSRSEMNVSTLELGDSALYLCASSLFPDSHEAFFGQGTRLTVV.